The 28 T cell receptor beta chains below all came from one sample that was sequenced in a study of T cells in Graves' hyperthyroidism and ophthalmopathy (dated by TCRdb to about 2019). Libraries were built with multiplex PCR. TCRdb records Illumina HiSeq 2000 as the sequencer. The TCR beta CDR3 regions were amplified from RNA transcripts. A first-round RT-PCR of the TCR CDR3 used the HTBI primer set with the Qiagen OneStep RT-PCR kit. Starting from the raw public reads, TCRdb applied fastp trimming at Q25, assembled clones with MiXCR and retained in-frame beta chains. Records with the same CDR3 protein are collapsed into one entry carrying the most frequent genes and DNA. Recorded for this sample are a few hundred thousand distinct CDR3 sequences; about an eighth of them occurred a single time. The ten largest clones take up less than 20% of the sample. The sequenced material came from blood. The receptors were sampled from a young woman with Graves' hyperthyroidism.

The chain couples TRBV9 to TRBJ1-2; D possibly corresponds to TRBD1 (5 bases). V was cut by 4 bases and J by 3 bases, with 16 bases left in between. The CDR3 is 15 amino acids. Germline CDR1 and CDR2: SGDLS and YYNGEE. This CDR3 reads CASSPGTPAYYGYTF. The CDR3 coding sequence is TGTGCCAGCAGCCCAGGGACGCCGGCTTACTATGGCTACACCTTC.

This clonotype showed up just a few times. V usage is TRBV9 and J usage is TRBJ1-2; no clear D gene. This CDR3 spans 15 amino acids. Germline V lookup: CDR1 SGDLS, CDR2 YYNGEE. Between the trimmed V and J ends, which lost 3 bases and 7 bases, there was a span of 19 bases. CDR3 amino acids: CASSGFERRVLGYTF. The CDR3 DNA follows: TGTGCCAGCAGCGGATTTGAACGCCGCGTACTTGGCTACACCTTC.

V usage is TRBV7-8 and J usage is TRBJ1-5; 7 nucleotides match TRBD1. The CDR3 loop spans 14 amino acids. J gave up 6 bases and V 5 bases, and 7 bases lay outside the gene matches. Looked up from germline, CDR1 is SGHVS and CDR2 is FQNEAQ. The CDR3 coding sequence is TGTGCCAGCAGCCCGGGGCCAGGGGGTCAGCCCCAGCATTTT. Translating gives CASSPGPGGQPQHF.

The chain links TRBV4-2 to TRBJ1-2; 7 nucleotides agree with TRBD1. Germline CDR1 is LGHNA and CDR2 is YNFKEQ. This CDR3 has 15 residues. J was trimmed by 7 bases and V by 4 bases; bases with no gene match: 12. The CDR3 region is CASSRLQGEASGYTF. The DNA of the CDR3 is TGTGCCAGCAGCCGATTGCAGGGGGAGGCTTCTGGCTACACCTTC.

This clonotype was recorded at least ten times. The genes are TRBV12-5 and TRBJ1-4; D might be TRBD1 (6 bases). CDR1 and CDR2 (germline): LGHNT, FRNRAP. Trimming shortened V by 2 bases and J by 2 bases, and 6 bases separated the two germline ends. This CDR3 is built from 14 residues. The CDR3 here is CASGLRGTNEKLFF. DNA for the CDR3: TGTGCTAGTGGTTTGAGGGGGACTAATGAAAAACTGTTTTTT.

This clonotype was found many times. The junction departs from the called germline gene at one end, perhaps through a read error. The chain carries TRBV5-1 and TRBJ2-3; D is possibly TRBD1 or TRBD2 (5 bases each). Germline-derived CDR1 and CDR2 are SGHRS and YFSETQ. The CDR3 contains 15 residues. Here the CDR3 DNA reads TGTGCCAGCAGCTTGACGGGGCCAAGCACAGATACGCAGTATTTT. It yields the protein CASSLTGPSTDTQYF. Filled out from reference TRBV5-1 and TRBJ2-3, the complete variable domain reads KAGVTQTPRYLIKTRGQQVTLSCSPISGHRSVSWYQQTPGQGLQFLFEYFSETQRNKGNFPGRFSGRQFSNSRSEMNVSTLELGDSALYLCASSLTGPSTDTQYFGPGTRLTVL.

This clonotype was found a few times. J is TRBJ1-5 and V is TRBV12-3 or TRBV12-4; no definite D call. V was trimmed by 5 bases and J by 0 bases, leaving 11 bases between them. CDR3 length equals 15 residues. CDR3 region: CASSPDSRSNQPQHF. In DNA form, the CDR3 reads TGTGCCAGCAGTCCGGACTCCCGTAGCAATCAGCCCCAGCATTTT.

The chain links TRBV29-1 to TRBJ2-3; D is undetermined. V was shortened by 6 bases and J by 0 bases, with 10 bases between the two germline ends. The CDR3 contains 13 residues. Germline V CDR1 and CDR2: SQVTM, ANQGSEA. DNA for the CDR3: TGCAGCGTCCTACAGAGGAGCACAGATACGCAGTATTTT. As protein: CSVLQRSTDTQYF.

This clonotype was recorded many times. The rearrangement links TRBV19 to TRBJ1-1, with TRBD1 matching 9 bases. J was trimmed by 3 bases and V by 9 bases; bases with no gene match: 8. CDR1 and CDR2 from the germline V gene are LNHDA and SQIVND (reference sequence). The length of the CDR3 is 14 residues. The CDR3: CASIQGQGDTEAFF. CDR3 coding DNA: TGTGCCAGCATCCAGGGACAGGGTGACACTGAAGCTTTCTTT.

This clonotype was counted at least ten times. V gene TRBV28 combines with J gene TRBJ2-7, with 12 positions matching TRBD2. Germline V gives CDR1 MDHEN, CDR2 SYDVKM. The CDR3 runs to 16 residues. V lost 5 bases to trimming and J lost 4 bases; unmatched junction nucleotides: 9. Here the CDR3 reads CASSPALAGGDYEQYF. DNA of the CDR3: TGTGCCAGCAGTCCGGCACTAGCGGGAGGAGATTACGAGCAGTACTTC.

This clonotype was recorded at least ten times. V usage is TRBV11-2 and J usage is TRBJ1-1, with D hard to call. Trimming pared 2 bases from V and 0 bases from J, leaving 10 bases between. The CDR3 loop spans 15 amino acids. Germline assignment: CDR1 SGHAT and CDR2 FQNNGV. CDR3 DNA sequence: TGTGCCAGCAGCTTAAACCCCCAGTTGAACACTGAAGCTTTCTTT. Amino acids: CASSLNPQLNTEAFF.

The chain employs TRBV5-1 and TRBJ2-2, with 9 bases identical to TRBD2. The V and J ends lost 4 bases and 0 bases, in that order; junction bases with no gene match: 10. Germline V CDR1 and CDR2: SGHRS, YFSETQ. This CDR3 region has 18 residues. CDR3 amino acids: CASSAAGTSRSNTGELFF. The CDR3 nucleotides read TGCGCCAGCAGCGCAGCCGGGACTAGCCGATCGAACACCGGGGAGCTGTTTTTT. The full variable domain, in which reference TRBV5-1 and TRBJ2-2 provide the parts outside the CDR3, is KAGVTQTPRYLIKTRGQQVTLSCSPISGHRSVSWYQQTPGQGLQFLFEYFSETQRNKGNFPGRFSGRQFSNSRSEMNVSTLELGDSALYLCASSAAGTSRSNTGELFFGEGSRLTVL.

Notes on this clonotype: Possible read error: a much larger clone is one base away. This CDR3 is CASSFTGGGAPDTQYF. The CDR3 DNA follows: TGCGCCAGCAGTTTTACAGGCGGGGGGGCCCCAGATACGCAGTATTTT. The chain uses TRBV5-1 and TRBJ2-3; TRBD2 matches at 9 bases. The germline gives CDR1 SGHRS, CDR2 YFSETQ. CDR3 length equals 16 residues. Germline trimming cut 5 bases from V and 4 bases from J; bases unmatched to any gene: 11. Full variable domain (missing parts from reference TRBV5-1 and TRBJ2-3): KAGVTQTPRYLIKTRGQQVTLSCSPISGHRSVSWYQQTPGQGLQFLFEYFSETQRNKGNFPGRFSGRQFSNSRSEMNVSTLELGDSALYLCASSFTGGGAPDTQYFGPGTRLTVL.

This clonotype was counted many times. This rearrangement joins TRBV11-2 to TRBJ1-1; possible D gene TRBD1, 5 bases. Germline loops: CDR1 SGHAT, CDR2 FQNNGV. Trimming left V 4 bases short and J 11 bases short, with 23 bases between. The CDR3 loop spans 15 amino acids. The CDR3 loop reads CASSSRREGERVAFF. For the CDR3, the DNA is TGTGCCAGCAGCTCCCGCCGTGAAGGGGAGAGGGTCGCTTTCTTT.

This clonotype was seen ten or more times. The genes are TRBV28 and TRBJ1-2; 12 bases are shared with TRBD1. The CDR3 loop spans 15 amino acids. The J segment lost 3 bases and the V segment lost 5 bases, leaving 4 bases of the junction unmatched. Germline-derived CDR1 and CDR2 are MDHEN and SYDVKM. The CDR3 nucleotides are TGTGCCAGCAGTCTAGGGACAGGGGGCGACTATGGCTACACCTTC. It yields the protein CASSLGTGGDYGYTF.

This clonotype was recorded many times. In nucleotides, the CDR3 is TGTGCCAGCAGTAACCGGGCACGACCTAAAGAAGAGACCCAGTACTTC. Translating gives CASSNRARPKEETQYF. The rearrangement joins TRBV2 to TRBJ2-5; no reliable D call. Germline V gives CDR1 SNHLY, CDR2 FYNNEI. The V gene lost 5 bases and the J gene lost 3 bases, with 19 bases spanning the gap. CDR3 size: 16 residues.

V usage is TRBV9 and J usage is TRBJ2-1; 9 nucleotides align to TRBD2. Germline loops: CDR1 SGDLS, CDR2 YYNGEE. The CDR3 is made up of 15 amino acids. J was trimmed by 7 bases and V by 0 bases; bases with no gene match: 5. The CDR3 loop reads CASSVGRGRENEQFF. The CDR3 coding sequence is TGTGCCAGCAGCGTAGGGCGCGGGAGGGAAAATGAGCAGTTCTTC.

This clonotype was seen many times. Germline and junction disagree at one end, which may indicate a read error. This chain connects TRBV2 to TRBJ1-5; 10 nucleotides agree with TRBD1. Germline V gene lookup returns CDR1 SNHLY and CDR2 FYNNEI. The CDR3 consists of 16 residues. The CDR3 loop is CASSEGTGVENQPQHF. The CDR3 bases are TGTGCCAGCAGCGAAGGGACAGGGGTCGAGAATCAGCCCCAGCATTTT.

This clonotype was counted at least ten times. V gene TRBV27 combines with J gene TRBJ2-1; D perhaps matches TRBD2 (5 bases). The CDR3 is 13 amino acids. Germline V lookup: CDR1 MNHEY, CDR2 SMNVEV (reference sequence). V shed 8 bases and J shed 4 bases, with 12 bases lying between them. The CDR3 coding sequence is TGTGCCAGCCGGGGATCGGGGTACAATGAGCAGTTCTTC. Residues: CASRGSGYNEQFF.

This clonotype was recorded at least ten times. V usage is TRBV30 and J usage is TRBJ2-1, with D perhaps TRBD1 or TRBD2 (5 bases each). This CDR3 comprises 12 residues. The V and J ends lost 5 bases and 4 bases respectively, with 9 bases between them. The V gene's germline CDR1 is GTSNPN and CDR2 SVGIG (reference sequence). The CDR3 loop reads CAWGGAYNEQFF. The DNA of the CDR3 is TGTGCCTGGGGGGGAGCTTACAATGAGCAGTTCTTC. The variable domain in full, completed from reference TRBV30 and TRBJ2-1, reads SQTIHQWPATLVQPVGSPLSLECTVEGTSNPNLYWYRQAAGRGLQLLFYSVGIGQISSEVPQNLSASRPQDRQFILSSKKLLLSDSGFYLCAWGGAYNEQFFGPGTRLTVL.

Concerning this clonotype: This could be a read error, since a much larger clone is one nucleotide away. CDR3 in DNA: TGTGCCTACGGCAGGGAGTCTGGAAACACCATATATTTT. Protein product: CAYGRESGNTIYF. The chain couples TRBV30 to TRBJ1-3, with TRBD1 as a possible D gene (5 bases). The germline V gene encodes CDR1 GTSNPN and CDR2 SVGIG (reference sequence). The CDR3 is made up of 13 amino acids. V dropped 7 bases and J dropped 1 base, with 11 bases sitting between them.

This clonotype was counted ten times or more. As DNA, the CDR3 is TGTGCCAGCAGTGACGGGAATTCACCCCTCCACTTT. Protein sequence: CASSDGNSPLHF. This rearrangement joins TRBV6-1 to TRBJ1-6; no reliable D call. The CDR3 covers 12 residues. Looked up from germline, CDR1 is MNHNS and CDR2 is SASEGT. V gave up 3 bases and J gave up 7 bases, with 4 bases separating them.

This clonotype has a handful of counts. This chain links TRBV20-1 with TRBJ1-5; 8 positions agree with TRBD1. CDR1 is DFQATT and CDR2 is SNEGSKA in the germline V gene (reference sequence). V lost 6 bases and J lost 1; bases outside the gene matches: 5. The CDR3 has 14 amino acids. For the CDR3, the DNA is TGCAGTGCCACCTCAGGGGGCAGCAATCAGCCCCAGCATTTT. Its protein is CSATSGGSNQPQHF.

V usage is TRBV7-2 and J usage is TRBJ1-1; unclear D gene. Trimming took off 4 bases at V and 4 bases at J, with 19 bases between the two ends. This CDR3 contains 16 residues. In germline, CDR1 is SGHTA, CDR2 FQGNSA. This chain's CDR3 is CASSSSEVLRFTEAFF. The CDR3 nucleotides read TGTGCCAGCAGCTCATCCGAGGTCTTGAGATTCACTGAAGCTTTCTTT. Full variable domain (remainder filled in from reference TRBV7-2 and TRBJ1-1): GAGVSQSPSNKVTEKGKDVELRCDPISGHTALYWYRQSLGQGLEFLIYFQGNSAPDKSGLPSDRFSAERTGGSVSTLTIQRTQQEDSAVYLCASSSSEVLRFTEAFFGQGTRLTVV.

With regard to this clonotype: A much larger clone differs by one base, so this may be a read error. The chain couples TRBV12-3 or TRBV12-4 to TRBJ1-1; 8 bases line up with TRBD1. This CDR3 is built from 14 residues. The CDR3 DNA reads TGTGACAGCAGCCACCAGGGGGCCGGAACTGAAGCTTTCTTT. It is translated as CDSSHQGAGTEAFF.

This clonotype was recorded a few times. CDR3 nucleotide sequence: TGTGCCACCTCGCGGGACAGCCCGAGGTATGGGCAGTATTTT. Translated: CATSRDSPRYGQYF. The rearrangement joins TRBV6-1 to TRBJ2-3; D perhaps matches TRBD1 (7 bases). Per germline, CDR1 MNHNS and CDR2 SASEGT. V lost 10 bases, J lost 11 bases, and 25 bases lay in between. The CDR3 is 14 amino acids.

This clonotype showed up many times. V usage is TRBV24-1 and J usage is TRBJ2-1; D is unclear. CDR1 and CDR2 from the germline V gene are KGHDR and SFDVKD. Trimming cost V 4 bases and J 4 bases, with 10 bases left between them. The CDR3 covers 14 residues. The CDR3 DNA sequence: TGTGCCACCAGTGACCGTCATAATTACAATGAGCAGTTCTTC. Protein product: CATSDRHNYNEQFF.

In this sample, this clonotype turned up many times. The gene calls are TRBV11-3 and TRBJ2-1; the match to TRBD2 covers 10 bases. V trimming: 4 bases; J trimming: 4 bases; junction bases outside the gene matches: 4. Looked up from germline, CDR1 is SGHNT and CDR2 is YENEEA. The CDR3 sequence is 15 residues long. CDR3 DNA: TGTGCCAGCAGCTCCGGACTAGCGGTGTACAATGAGCAGTTCTTC. It codes for CASSSGLAVYNEQFF.